This TCR beta chain originates from a study of cytomegalovirus exposure and HLA in healthy donors. Regarding donors, all were healthy bone marrow donors. The CDR3 is 14 amino acids. V lost 4 bases and J lost 6, with 16 bases in between. The V gene's germline CDR1 is LNHDA and CDR2 SQIVND (reference sequence). The PCR employed 60 Vbeta primers together with 13 Jbeta primers. Some clones are missing from TCRdb's copy, which holds only in-frame ones; the method was immunoSEQ multiplex PCR. The table has approximately 220,000 clones, approximately 81% seen once. In this sample, this clone turned up once. Its antigen remains unknown. General study findings and limits: Sequencing likely generated an artifact that appeared as a cluster of highly shared sequence variants. Cytomegalovirus status, reportedly, was diagnosed with high specificity and sensitivity by the classifier.

This TCR came from a young man in good health and CMV-seronegative. The rearrangement uses TRBV19 and TRBJ2-7, with a weak D call TRBD1 (5 bases). Sequencing was performed on PBMCs. The CDR3 DNA reads TGTGCCAGTAGTAAGGCAGGGTCCTCGGGCGAGCAGTACTTC. Translated, it gives CASSKAGSSGEQYF.